Detailed here is one TCR beta chain. Antigen specificity is unknown. MiXCR was run by TCRdb on the 5' RACE reads, yielding one entry per CDR3 protein. There are under 200,000 distinct CDR3 sequences in the sample; 9.5% to 13% occur only once, and 3% to 4% lies in the top ten. This entry is derived from a study of T-cell memory formation after mild COVID-19. Overall study results and limits: The appearance of some responding clones in pre-infection memory suggested that cross-reactive memory joined.

The CDR3 loop spans 14 amino acids. Germline CDR1 and CDR2: SGHRS and YFSETQ. Trimming left V 2 bases short and J 4 bases short, with 12 bases between. The chain recombines TRBV5-1 with TRBJ2-5; D is uncertain. Sequenced input: PBMCs or a T cell subset sorted from them (not recorded which). The source is a man between 18 and 29 years old who had mild COVID-19 (a few samples of this study predate the infection). Cell type and time point are not known. In DNA form, the CDR3 reads TGCGCCAGCAGCTTCACTGCGGATCGAGAGACCCAGTACTTC. Its protein is CASSFTADRETQYF.